This T cell receptor (beta chain) appears in the sequencing data of a study of response to subunit inactivated influenza vaccine. Notes on the study in general: Each seasonal flu vaccination may recruit only limited new T cells, authors suggested.

A note on this clonotype: Antigen unknown.

TCRdb fed the RT-PCR reads into MiXCR, producing one record per CDR3 protein. The data contain more than 400,000 distinct CDR3 sequences, 9.5% to 13% of them seen just once; the ten biggest clones take up about 12%. The sequence derives from a man aged 45 to 65 who received an inactivated influenza vaccine. This specimen was PBMCs from blood, taken roughly 47 days after vaccination.

The CDR3 reads CSARYGGLHTGELFF. CDR3 coding DNA: TGCAGTGCTAGATACGGCGGGCTGCACACCGGGGAGCTGTTTTTT. The chain combines TRBV20-1 with TRBJ2-2, with D perhaps TRBD2 (5 bases). V lost 2 bases and J lost 3, with 13 bases in between. This CDR3 region has 15 residues. Germline CDR1 reads DFQATT; CDR2 reads SNEGSKA (reference sequence).